The 15 T cell receptor beta chains given below trace back to one sample, sequenced in a study of shared clonotypes between healthy human individuals. Using immunoSEQ multiplex PCR, the repertoire was profiled, and TCRdb retains in-frame clones only, with some absent. The top ten hold around 0.4% of the sample, which has some 2,500,000 clones, about nine tenths seen once. What was sequenced was naive CD4+ T cells from PBMCs. The subset is: CD45RA+ positively selected. These receptors all come from a man aged 18 to 35 in good health. Some clones in this sample may be carry-over from other donors' samples.

The genes are TRBV7-8 and TRBJ1-5; 7 positions agree with TRBD1. Germline V CDR1 and CDR2: SGHVS, FQNEAQ. The CDR3 loop spans 15 amino acids. Unmatched junction bases numbered 7, after V lost 4 bases and J lost 4 bases. The CDR3 is CASSSDRALNQPQHF. Here the CDR3 DNA reads TGTGCCAGCAGCTCTGACAGGGCATTAAATCAGCCCCAGCATTTT.

The chain is built from TRBV9 and TRBJ2-4; TRBD2 matches 9 bases. The V gene's germline CDR1 is SGDLS and CDR2 YYNGEE. This CDR3 spans 16 amino acids. J was trimmed by 6 bases and V by 0 bases; bases with no gene match: 7. CDR3 residues: CASSVGGGRAANIQYF. The DNA of the CDR3 is TGTGCCAGCAGCGTAGGGGGCGGGAGGGCCGCAAACATTCAGTACTTC.

In this sample, this clone turned up once. This chain links TRBV6-5 with TRBJ1-2; D remains unclear. The germline CDR1 and CDR2 sequences are MNHEY and SVGAGI. This CDR3 has 14 residues. Trimming took off 4 bases at V and 0 bases at J, with 9 bases between the two ends. CDR3 DNA: TGTGCCAGCAGTTCTCAAGGATCTAACTATGGCTACACCTTC. It is translated as CASSSQGSNYGYTF.

J is TRBJ1-3 and V is TRBV11-2; D is undetermined. This CDR3 has 14 amino acids. V lost 4 bases and J lost 8, with 15 bases in between. Germline CDR1 SGHAT, CDR2 FQNNGV. The CDR3 is CASSSSQVGYTIYF. The DNA for the CDR3 is TGTGCCAGCAGCTCCTCGCAGGTCGGATACACCATATATTTT.

Note on this clone: At the DNA level, this CDR3 is encoded by other sequences in the same sample as well. The chain uses TRBV4-2 and TRBJ2-7; 12 bases agree with TRBD2. Germline V CDR1 and CDR2: LGHNA, YNFKEQ. J was trimmed by 4 bases and V by 1 base; bases with no gene match: 2. The CDR3 consists of 15 residues. DNA for the CDR3: TGTGCCAGCAGCCAAGGACTAGCGGGAGCTTACGAGCAGTACTTC. This encodes CASSQGLAGAYEQYF.

About this clone: The sample has other DNA sequences that encode this CDR3 too. V is TRBV28 and J is TRBJ2-7; D possibly corresponds to TRBD1 (5 bases). Germline CDR1 reads MDHEN; CDR2 reads SYDVKM. V was cut by 6 bases and J by 1 base, with 7 bases left in between. The CDR3 runs 12 residues. The CDR3 bases are TGTGCCAGCAGACAGGCGTCCTACGAGCAGTACTTC. It encodes CASRQASYEQYF.

V and J are TRBV5-4 and TRBJ1-1; 11 bases match TRBD1. With V trimmed by 2 bases and J by 5 bases, 5 bases remained unmatched. Germline V gives CDR1 SGHNT, CDR2 YYREEE (reference sequence). The CDR3 totals 15 residues. Here the CDR3 DNA reads TGTGCCAGCAGCTTTCGGGGACAGGGGGAGACTGAAGCTTTCTTT. Amino acids: CASSFRGQGETEAFF.

V is TRBV6-5 and J is TRBJ1-3; perhaps TRBD1 as D (6 bases). Deletions cut 2 bases from V and 8 bases from J, with 10 bases between. The length of the CDR3 is 13 residues. The germline gives CDR1 MNHEY, CDR2 SVGAGI. CDR3 sequence: CASSYDRWDTIYF. In nucleotides, the CDR3 is TGTGCCAGCAGTTACGACAGGTGGGACACCATATATTTT.

The chain is built from TRBV5-1 and TRBJ2-1; 9 bases align to TRBD2. The J segment lost 3 bases and the V segment lost 4 bases, leaving 8 bases of the junction unmatched. The CDR3 length is 16 residues. The germline V gene encodes CDR1 SGHRS and CDR2 YFSETQ. The CDR3 sequence: CASSDVRAGGYNEQFF. The CDR3 DNA is TGCGCCAGCAGCGACGTCCGAGCGGGAGGCTACAATGAGCAGTTCTTC.

The chain employs TRBV5-1 and TRBJ1-6; no firm D call. CDR3 length: 14 residues. Trimming removed 4 bases from V and 7 bases from J, with 12 bases in between. Germline V gene data show CDR1 as SGHRS and CDR2 as YFSETQ. The CDR3 loop is CASSDRVGNSPLHF. In DNA form, the CDR3 reads TGCGCCAGCAGCGATAGGGTGGGAAATTCACCCCTCCACTTT.

The chain employs TRBV28 and TRBJ1-1; D perhaps matches TRBD1 (5 bases). V dropped 6 bases and J dropped 5 bases, with 19 bases sitting between them. Germline assignment: CDR1 MDHEN and CDR2 SYDVKM. CDR3 size: 15 residues. CDR3 nucleotide sequence: TGTGCCAGCAGATCGGTGGATTGGGGGGGGACTGAAGCTTTCTTT. It is translated as CASRSVDWGGTEAFF.

J is TRBJ2-2 and V is TRBV16, with D hard to call. CDR3 length equals 13 residues. Germline V gene data show CDR1 as KGHSY and CDR2 as FQNENV. V lost 2 bases, J lost 4 bases, and 5 bases lay in between. The CDR3 region is CASSQLVTGELFF. DNA of the CDR3: TGTGCCAGCAGCCAACTAGTCACCGGGGAGCTGTTTTTT.

This clone showed up just once. Here the CDR3 reads CASSSHDRTDTQYF. DNA for the CDR3: TGTGCCAGCAGTTCTCACGATCGCACAGATACGCAGTATTTT. The chain combines TRBV6-6 with TRBJ2-3; D not resolved. Germline CDR1 and CDR2: MNHNY and SVGAGI (reference sequence). The CDR3 length is 14 residues. The V gene lost 4 bases and the J gene lost 1 base, with 9 bases spanning the gap.

This rearrangement joins TRBV29-1 to TRBJ2-7, with 11 bases identical to TRBD1. V was pared by 6 bases and J by 6 bases, with 10 bases of the junction left unmatched. The germline V gene has CDR1 SQVTM and CDR2 ANQGSEA. The CDR3 consists of 14 residues. Written as DNA, the CDR3 is TGCAGCGTGAGCCGGGACAGGGGGTCAGGCGAGCAGTACTTC. Encoded protein: CSVSRDRGSGEQYF.

The chain couples TRBV5-1 to TRBJ2-1, with D possibly matching TRBD1 (6 bases). The germline V and J ends were trimmed by 0 bases and 6 bases, with 13 bases remaining between them. Per germline, CDR1 SGHRS and CDR2 YFSETQ. The CDR3 runs 15 residues. The DNA for the CDR3 is TGCGCCAGCAGCTTGGCAGGGACAAATGTCAATGAGCAGTTCTTC. Its translation is CASSLAGTNVNEQFF.